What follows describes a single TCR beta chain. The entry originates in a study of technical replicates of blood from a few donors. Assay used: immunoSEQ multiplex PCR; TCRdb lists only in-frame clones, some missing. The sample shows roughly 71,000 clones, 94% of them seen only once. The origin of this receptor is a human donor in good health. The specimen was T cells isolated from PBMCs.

The CDR3 coding sequence is TGTGCCAGCAGGAGGACTAGCGGGAGGGCCGGGGATGAGCAGTTCTTC. Its translation is CASRRTSGRAGDEQFF. The gene calls are TRBV5-4 and TRBJ2-1; TRBD2 matches at 15 bases. The CDR3 has 16 residues. Germline CDR1 and CDR2: SGHNT and YYREEE (reference sequence). Unmatched junction bases numbered 8, after V lost 5 bases and J lost 8 bases.